This section outlines one T cell receptor beta chain sequence together with its context. The clone's antigen remains unknown. Per-base qualities were not stored, and no clone one base away is much larger. The library was built by means of the immunoSEQ multiplex PCR assay. For the multiplex PCR, a mixture combining 60 forward primers for TCR Vbeta segments and 13 reverse primers for TCR Jbeta segments was used. Amplification of the CDR3 region of rearranged TCR beta genes was performed with a multiplex PCR assay on genomic DNA. The Illumina HiSeq System was used to sequence the amplified TCR beta libraries as 87-base-pair reads. Under the source paper's analysis protocol: A later analysis tallied 75 million to 85 million unique TCR beta chains across the 600 to 700 repertoires, and some 12 million of those chains were shared by two or more donors. To remove PCR and sequencing errors, raw reads were error-corrected and collapsed into unique sequences using a nearest-neighbor algorithm that merged closely related sequences. To assign V, D and J gene segments, CDR3 sequences were aligned to IMGT reference sequences. Each retained sequence needed at least a six-nucleotide match to both a V gene segment and a J gene segment. A rearrangement counted as productive if the CDR3 had no stop codons and remained in frame with V and J, and every other rearrangement counted as non-productive. CDR3 was defined according to IMGT convention as the region running from the second conserved V-encoded cysteine to the conserved J-encoded phenylalanine. The earlier analysis of 500 to 750 of the donors excluded any sequence lacking an unambiguous match to a single V gene segment. An earlier analysis of 450 to 650 of the donors called V segments functional above 56.7% productive rearrangements and segregating when the between-donor standard deviation exceeded 5%. To diagnose cytomegalovirus status from the catalog of TCR beta chain sequences, a statistical classification framework was built. In a later analysis, TCR nucleotide sequences were compared against IMGT/GENE-DB human TR gene sequences so that V and J genes could be assigned. A later analysis assigned CDR3 sequences and most-parsimonious VDJ recombination scenarios with the TCRdist pipeline. In a later analysis, every TCR beta chain was defined by the combination of its CDR3 amino acid sequence and its V-gene family, and reads without a unique V-gene family were dropped. A later analysis removed several hundred highly shared, low-generation-probability nucleotide sequences to deal with suspected cross-contamination and a sequencing artifact. A later analysis calculated a clonal expansion index for each public chain from normalized within-repertoire ranks of inferred template counts. Generation probabilities in a later analysis came from a VDJ recombination model fitted to out-of-frame rearrangements, and those results were checked against IGoR. In a later analysis, TCR-TCR, TCR-HLA and TCR-CMV co-occurrence was scored with hypergeometric tests, and a repertoire-size bias correction was applied to TCR pairs. False discovery rates were estimated in a later analysis by permuting HLA or CMV assignments 20 times. In a later analysis, co-occurring TCRs were grouped using DBSCAN, and TCRdist sequence similarity was added for clustering within HLA-allele-positive subsets. For co-occurrence clustering, repertoires with fewer than 30,000 or more than 120,000 public chains were excluded, along with four or five repertoires with anomalous nucleotide sharing. Held by TCRdb, this immuneACCESS table contains in-frame sequences only and omits some clones. Under half of the omission traces to an unresolved V gene where checked; the cause of the rest is unknown. V and J calls and clone size are those listed in that table; D and trimming were worked out from the DNA. The sample profile shows around 120,000 clones; less than 85% of them were found once. The ten most abundant clones make up over 2.5% of the sample.

This record belongs to a study of cytomegalovirus exposure and HLA in healthy donors (dated by TCRdb to the late 2010s). Regarding the study in general: In an earlier analysis of 587 of the donors, 250 to 300 Gb of sequence data and approximately 120 million unique TCR beta sequences from 150 million to 200 million T cells were reported. Around 320 gigabases of sequencing data and some 85 million unique TCR sequences were included in an early release covering roughly 600 HLA-typed donors. The genetic ancestry cluster associated with self-reported Caucasian donors included roughly 84% of the roughly 380 genotyped donors. The study was designed to test whether signatures of past pathogen exposure could be identified by cataloging public T cell receptors. The T cell repertoires of under 750 subjects were profiled by immunosequencing and related to cytomegalovirus serostatus. A separate validation cohort of over 95 different subjects was used in addition to the approximately 670-subject first cohort. To predict cytomegalovirus infection status, the study brought together high-throughput TCR immunosequencing, statistical association of individual TCRs with disease status, and machine learning. A later analysis re-analyzed previously published TCR beta repertoires from roughly 600 donors and added high-resolution HLA genotyping to study TCR occurrence patterns. Rather than drawing on any new phenotypic data, the later analysis identified candidate immune exposures from TCR beta sequences and the way those sequences occurred across donors. An earlier analysis of 587 of the donors used high-throughput TCR beta sequencing to judge whether each TCR beta V gene segment behaved as functional or pseudogenic. Alongside the repertoire data, information on donor age, sex, ethnicity and CMV serostatus was compiled. In a later genetic analysis, genome-wide SNP genotypes for about three fifths of the roughly 670 donors were used, and that subset was treated as a discovery cohort. All discovery cohort repertoires had been generated on a single sequencing platform. HLA typing covered class I and class II loci at four-digit resolution. Typing coverage differed by locus: A, B, C, DRB1 and DQB1 were typed in about 620-640 donors, DQA1 in 500 to 550, DPA1 in around 600, and DPB1 in about 450. About 5 DR-DQ haplotypes were handled as single units for association and clustering, since linkage in the cohort was strong. On average, over 200,000 unique TCR beta nucleotide sequences were sequenced per donor among some 420 genotyped donors of the cohort, with roughly 19% of those sequences being non-productive.

The germline V gene encodes CDR1 MNHEY and CDR2 SVGAGI. V and J lose 4 bases and 0 bases, and a span of 10 bases separates them. From the cysteine through the phenylalanine, the CDR3 covers 16 amino acids. Only the CDR3 region is kept as DNA, spanning 48 bases read in frame from base 1. The cohort consisted of 650 to 700 healthy bone marrow donors. At the time of sampling, every cohort member was nominally healthy, though immune exposures that went unrecorded were likely present. The donor was CMV seronegative and was included in the group of approximately 350 seronegative cohort members. A peripheral blood sample was collected from each donor, and TCR beta sequencing was performed on peripheral blood mononuclear cells. Genomic DNA was extracted from the blood cell samples with the Qiagen DNeasy Blood Extraction Kit. The study at large found these results: Because HLA typing was missing for some donors at each locus, association tests included only the typed subset. The authors suggested that the approach could potentially be generalized to other disease states and immunological phenotypes. According to a later analysis, parvovirus B19, influenza, CMV and Epstein-Barr virus appeared linked to several top co-occurrence clusters. The earlier analysis of a few hundred of the donors excluded roughly 17 rarely observed V segments, including chromosome 9 orphons, because counts were too low. While some public TCRs were present in many individuals, most TCR sequences turned up only very rarely across donors. A cluster of highly shared sequence variants was judged likely to represent a technical artifact of the sequencing pipeline. In a later analysis, TCR association rates were found to vary across HLA loci, with the most associated TCRs seen for DRB1 alleles and the fewest for HLA-C alleles. Some IMGT-functional V segments, including TRBV6-2 and TRBV6-3, could not be distinguished by the 87-base-pair reads and were therefore excluded. Roughly uniform sequencing depth across donors was assumed in presence/absence analyses, although this assumption may not hold. A further reported finding was that TCR beta sequences accurately predicted the HLA-A and HLA-B alleles for most subjects in the first cohort. For the cohort, immune exposure information was limited to CMV serostatus. In this cohort, only TCR beta chains were sequenced, and detectable features were limited by the absence of alpha or paired-chain data. Compared with equally common non-associated chains, HLA-associated TCR beta chains in a later analysis were more clonally expanded and had lower generation probabilities. Correlated functional status among segregating V segments might reflect linkage disequilibrium, but an unknown experimental factor could not be ruled out. A later analysis associated around 16,000 TCR beta sequences with specific HLA alleles at a false discovery rate of 0.05. Cytomegalovirus status was reported to be diagnosed by the classifier with high specificity and sensitivity in both the original and validation cohorts. An association between a missense DCLRE1C variant and V-gene and J-gene trimming of TCR beta chains was found in a later genetic analysis and replicated in an independent cohort. A later analysis found that most CMV-associated TCR beta chains appeared HLA-restricted, with HLA associations seemingly driven largely by CMV exposure. In vitro tests confirmed that a few of the cytomegalovirus-associated TCR beta chains recognize cytomegalovirus antigens. A total of around 150 TCR beta chains were listed by the study as associated with cytomegalovirus. Strong co-occurrence of HLA alleles, especially DR and DQ, made assigning TCR associations to individual alleles difficult. An earlier analysis of approximately 570 of the donors showed that most TCR beta V segments appeared in productive rearrangements either about 87% or about 30% of the time, which broadly matched IMGT annotations. A later genetic analysis reported fewer N-insertions in productive TCRs among donors in an Asian-associated ancestry cluster than the roughly 670-donor mean.

The sequence derives from a male donor in good health and CMV-seronegative. What was sequenced was PBMCs. The chain employs TRBV6-5 and TRBJ2-6, with no confident D gene call. The CDR3 protein sequence reads: CASSFGLSSGANVLTF. The nucleotides read TGTGCCAGCAGTTTCGGTCTTTCCTCTGGGGCCAACGTCCTGACTTTC.